This TCR beta chain is drawn from a study of blood T cell repertoires in COVID-19. The CDR3 runs to 12 residues. Germline CDR1 is SGDLS and CDR2 is YYNGEE. The germline V and J ends were trimmed by 1 base and 4 bases, with 5 bases remaining between them. Using immunoSEQ multiplex PCR, the repertoire was profiled, and TCRdb retains in-frame clones only, with some absent. The sample comprises approximately 150,000 clones, 70% to 85% of which are singletons, and around 9.6% rests with the top ten. Sequences were obtained from peripheral blood. V and J are TRBV9 and TRBJ1-2; D not resolved. The sequence came from a man in his fifties or sixties with active or convalescent COVID-19. This CDR3 reads CASSVNSYGYTF. The DNA of the CDR3 is TGTGCCAGCAGCGTAAACAGCTATGGCTACACCTTC. The entire variable domain, with the rest obtained from reference TRBV9 and TRBJ1-2, is as follows: DSGVTQTPKHLITATGQRVTLRCSPRSGDLSVYWYQQSLDQGLQFLIQYYNGEERAKGNILERFSAQQFPDLHSELNLSSLELGDSALYFCASSVNSYGYTFGSGTRLTVV.